Listed here is a single T cell receptor (beta chain). Antigen unknown. TCRdb called the 5' RACE reads again in MiXCR, with one record for every CDR3 protein. The data contain 1.5 million to 2 million distinct CDR3 sequences, 32% of them singletons. The sample originates from a study of identical twins. Study outcomes and limitations: The same donors were not followed; conclusions instead depended on cross-sectional statistical analysis. Invariant populations such as MAIT and iNKT cells could partly muddle zero-insertion analyses.

The receptor comes from a newborn girl in good health. Source material: cord blood.

CDR3 in DNA: TGTGCCAGCAGCCAAGAGCCAGTGTATGGCTACACCTTC. Residues: CASSQEPVYGYTF. This chain joins TRBV4-2 and TRBJ1-2, with D hard to call. The germline gives CDR1 LGHNA, CDR2 YNFKEQ. Trimming took 0 bases from V and 5 from J, leaving 7 bases between them. CDR3 length equals 13 residues.